These T cell receptor beta chains were read from a single sample in a study of long-term antiretroviral therapy in people with HIV. Some clones are missing from TCRdb's copy, which holds only in-frame ones; the method was immunoSEQ multiplex PCR. The sample lists approximately 20,000 clones; 65% to 85% were seen once. The source material was unsorted PBMCs, sampled about 21 months before starting antiretroviral therapy. These receptors were obtained from a woman in her thirties or forties with HIV. Each CDR3 is given with its conserved first and last residue. D genes are given only for firm matches. Expanded clones are given a class, and other clones once, few, many or no size at all.

clone_size d_call j_call v_call cdr3_nt cdr3_aa
. . TRBJ1-2 TRBV4-3 TGCGCCAGCAGCCAAGATCAACGGAGCTATGGCTACACCTTC CASSQDQRSYGYTF
. TRBD2 TRBJ2-3 TRBV5-1 TGCGCCAGCAGCTCGGGACCGCGGGAGGGCCTCTTCACAGATACGCAGTATTTT CASSSGPREGLFTDTQYF
. . TRBJ2-6 TRBV5-1 TGCGCCAGCAGCCCCAATAGGGACTCTGGGGCCAACGTCCTGACTTTC CASSPNRDSGANVLTF
. . TRBJ1-5 TRBV27 TGTGCCAGAGGACGAGGGCAGGAAGAGAGGCAGCCCCAGCATTTT CARGRGQEERQPQHF
. . TRBJ2-5 TRBV2 TGTGCCAGCAGTGTTGGGTCGACTAAAGAGACCCAGTACTTC CASSVGSTKETQYF
. TRBD1 TRBJ1-6 TRBV5-1 TGCGCCAGCAGCCTGTCCGGGACAGGGCTTTCACCCCTCCACTTT CASSLSGTGLSPLHF
. . TRBJ1-1 TRBV29-1 TGCAGCTCCACTGGGACAATGAACACTGAAGCTTTCTTT CSSTGTMNTEAFF
. TRBD1 TRBJ2-1 TRBV25-1 TGTGCCAGCAGTGTGGAGACAGGGAATTACAATGAGCAGTTCTTC CASSVETGNYNEQFF
once . TRBJ2-7 TRBV4-3 TGCGCCAGCAGCCAACTCAATGGACAGTCTTACGAGCAGTACTTC CASSQLNGQSYEQYF
. TRBD2 TRBJ2-1 TRBV9 TGTGCCAGCAGCGAACGACTAGCGGGATACAATGAGCAGTTCTTC CASSERLAGYNEQFF
. . TRBJ1-3 TRBV6-1 TGTGCCAGCAGTGAATCAGGATTGAGAGTAAACACCATATATTTT CASSESGLRVNTIYF
few TRBD1 TRBJ2-7 TRBV6-5 TGTGCCAGCAGTCCGGACAGGGGAAGTAACGAGCAGTACTTC CASSPDRGSNEQYF
. . TRBJ2-3 TRBV25-1 TGTGCCAGCAGTGCGGGCCTCACGCAGTATTTT CASSAGLTQYF
. . TRBJ1-1 TRBV6-6 TGTGCCAGCAGTTACCCCGGACGGGACACTGAAGCTTTCTTT CASSYPGRDTEAFF
. . TRBJ2-1 TRBV6-6 TGTGCCAGCAGTTACAGTACCAATGAGCAGTTCTTC CASSYSTNEQFF
. . TRBJ2-7 TRBV7-6 TGTGCCAGCAGCTTAGAATACGAGCAGTACTTC CASSLEYEQYF
. TRBD2 TRBJ2-7 TRBV5-1 TGCGCCAGCACCCTAGGACTAGCGGGGGGGCACCAGTACTTC CASTLGLAGGHQYF
. . TRBJ1-2 TRBV6-5 TGTGCCAGCACGCTGGCTAGCGGTTATGGCTACACCTTC CASTLASGYGYTF
. . TRBJ1-1 TRBV11-2 TGTGCCAGCAGCTTAGAATTAGGTCTTGAAGCTTTCTTT CASSLELGLEAFF
once . TRBJ2-1 TRBV4-1 TGCGCCAGCAGCCCACGATTCGGGACTGAGCAGTTCTTC CASSPRFGTEQFF
. TRBD1 TRBJ2-5 TRBV5-6 TGTGCCAGCAGCCCGCTCTCCGGGACAGGCTCCCAAGAGACCCAGTACTTC CASSPLSGTGSQETQYF
. TRBD2 TRBJ2-5 TRBV20-1 TGCAGTGCTAGAGGGGGGGGAACCCAGTACTTC CSARGGGTQYF
. . TRBJ2-7 TRBV5-4 TGTGCCAGCAGCGTAGGGATGGGTTTGGGGGAGCAGTACTTC CASSVGMGLGEQYF
. . TRBJ1-5 TRBV19 TGTGCCAGTAGTGGGACCCACAACGGGCCCCAGCATTTT CASSGTHNGPQHF
once . TRBJ2-5 TRBV19 TGTGCCAGTAGTATAGTGTTGGAAGAGACCCAGTACTTC CASSIVLEETQYF
. . TRBJ2-1 TRBV4-3 TGCGCCAGCAGCCAAGTTCTAAGCTCCTACAATGAGCAGTTCTTC CASSQVLSSYNEQFF
. . TRBJ2-3 TRBV5-1 TGCGCCAGCAGCTTGGCCATGGGGTGGACAGATACGCAGTATTTT CASSLAMGWTDTQYF
. . TRBJ1-1 TRBV7-9 TGTGCCGGTCGAGTGGGAGGCTCTGAAGCTTTCTTT CAGRVGGSEAFF
medium-sized . TRBJ1-5 TRBV19 TGTGCCAGTATGGGAGAGTCCCAGCATTTT CASMGESQHF
. . TRBJ1-2 TRBV28 TGTGCCATCACGTCCGTCAACTATGGCTACACCTTC CAITSVNYGYTF
. . TRBJ2-1 TRBV20-1 TGCAGTGCTAAAAATCAGTTCTTC CSAKNQFF
. . TRBJ1-1 TRBV7-9 TGTGCCAGCAGCTTAGAAGGGTGGTTAACTGAAGCTTTCTTT CASSLEGWLTEAFF
. . TRBJ1-1 TRBV5-5 TGTGCCAGCAGCTTGGCCAACAGGGCCACTGAAGCTTTCTTT CASSLANRATEAFF
. TRBD1 TRBJ1-2 TRBV18 TGTGCCAGCTCACCCGGGACAGACTATGGCTACACCTTC CASSPGTDYGYTF
. . TRBJ1-2 TRBV5-1 TGCGCCAGCAGCTTGGAGGGGATTGACTATGGCTACACCTTC CASSLEGIDYGYTF
. . TRBJ2-7 TRBV10-3 TGTGCCATCAGTGAGTCGATATCGGGAGCAGGGAGGGGGGAGCAGTACTTC CAISESISGAGRGEQYF
. . TRBJ1-2 TRBV5-1 TGCGCCAGCAGCTTAAGTTCCTATGGCTACACCTTC CASSLSSYGYTF
. . TRBJ2-2 TRBV7-8 TGTGCCAGCAGCTTAAGAGTATCCGGGGAGCTGTTTTTT CASSLRVSGELFF
. TRBD1 TRBJ2-7 TRBV18 TGTGCCAGCTCACCGAGGGACAGGGGGCACGAGCAGTACTTC CASSPRDRGHEQYF
. TRBD1 TRBJ1-2 TRBV6-5 TGTGCCAGCAGTTCTCCGGACAGGGCGAGCTATGGCTACACCTTC CASSSPDRASYGYTF
few TRBD1 TRBJ1-5 TRBV27 TGTGCCAGTTCCACAGGCAGGGGGCGCGATCAGCCCCAGCATTTT CASSTGRGRDQPQHF
. . TRBJ2-7 TRBV7-2 TGTGCCAGCAGCCCTTACCAGGGTGGAGGGAATTACGAGCAGTACTTC CASSPYQGGGNYEQYF
. TRBD1 TRBJ1-2 TRBV5-6 TGTGCCAGCAGCTGGACAGGTGCGGATGGCTACACCTTC CASSWTGADGYTF
few TRBD1 TRBJ1-3 TRBV7-9 TGTGCCAGCAGCTTGGACAGGGGGTACTCTGGAAACACCATATATTTT CASSLDRGYSGNTIYF
few TRBD1 TRBJ1-1 TRBV4-2 TGTGCCAGCAGCCAGAACAGGGGGGCTTTCTTT CASSQNRGAFF
. TRBD1 TRBJ1-5 TRBV19 TGTGCCACCCGACAGGGGAATCAGCCCCAGCATTTT CATRQGNQPQHF
once . TRBJ2-1 TRBV2 TGTGCCAGCAGTCCGACAGTCCAGGGCATAGAGCAGTTCTTC CASSPTVQGIEQFF
. TRBD1 TRBJ1-1 TRBV11-2 TGTGCCAGCAGCCCCACAGGGGGAAGATGGGACACTGAAGCTTTCTTT CASSPTGGRWDTEAFF
. . TRBJ2-7 TRBV29-1 TGCAGCGTTGAGACCAGGTCCTACGAGCAGTACTTC CSVETRSYEQYF
. . TRBJ2-7 TRBV5-4 TGTGCCAGCAGCTTGGGAGGAGCGTCCGCCTACGAGCAGTACTTC CASSLGGASAYEQYF
. . TRBJ1-1 TRBV7-9 TGTGCCAGCCTACCCCATGATCCCACTGAAGCTTTCTTT CASLPHDPTEAFF